This T cell receptor beta chain came from a study of blood T cell repertoires in COVID-19. In the study overall: The origin of the acute and convalescent COVID-19 samples was the United States, Italy and Spain.

Germline values: CDR1 MNHEY, CDR2 SVGAGI. The CDR3 sequence is 14 residues long. V was shortened by 11 bases and J by 0 bases, with 15 bases between the two germline ends. Patients in Seattle were enrolled during active infection, then followed longitudinally. Measured with immunoSEQ multiplex PCR; TCRdb has only the in-frame clones, and not every one. The sample lists about 220,000 clones; 75% to 85% were seen once. The sample taken for sequencing was peripheral blood. This sequence originates from a woman aged 70-85 years with COVID-19, enrolled during active disease. The rearrangement uses TRBV6-5 and TRBJ2-3; D might be TRBD1 (5 bases). The CDR3: CAVRRAGSTDTQYF. In nucleotides, the CDR3 is TGTGCCGTTCGGAGAGCAGGGAGCACAGATACGCAGTATTTT.